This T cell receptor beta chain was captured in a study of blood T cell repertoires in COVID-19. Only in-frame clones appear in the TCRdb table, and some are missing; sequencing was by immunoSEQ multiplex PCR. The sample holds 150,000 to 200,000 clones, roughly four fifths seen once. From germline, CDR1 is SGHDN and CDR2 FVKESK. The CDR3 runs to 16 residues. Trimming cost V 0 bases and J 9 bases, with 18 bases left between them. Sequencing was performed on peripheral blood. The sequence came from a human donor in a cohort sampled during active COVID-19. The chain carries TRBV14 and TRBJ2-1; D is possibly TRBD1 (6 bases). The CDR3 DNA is TGTGCCAGCAGCCAAGATTGGGCAGGGGTGAATGGTGAGCAGTTCTTC. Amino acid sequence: CASSQDWAGVNGEQFF. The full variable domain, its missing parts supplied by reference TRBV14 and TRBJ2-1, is EAGVTQFPSHSVIEKGQTVTLRCDPISGHDNLYWYRRVMGKEIKFLLHFVKESKQDESGMPNNRFLAERTGGTYSTLKVQPAELEDSGVYFCASSQDWAGVNGEQFFGPGTRLTVL.